The rows below give T cell receptor beta chains drawn from one sample of a study of CD8 T cells in ankylosing spondylitis. One entry per CDR3 protein, called by TCRdb with MiXCR from the 5' RACE reads. This sample has 150,000 to 200,000 distinct CDR3 sequences, with 11% found just once. Sequencing used blood, either unsorted or a sorted T cell fraction (not recorded which). These receptors all stem from a male donor with ankylosing spondylitis or in good health (not recorded which). Both conserved end residues are part of each CDR3. The D gene is left open where the match is weak. The size of a clone is reported for some rows only, either as once, few or many, or as a class for expanded clones.

TRBD1 TRBJ1-5 many TRBV10-3 CAISELGTGDSNQPQHF TGTGCCATCAGTGAGCTCGGGACAGGGGATAGCAATCAGCCCCAGCATTTT
. TRBJ2-1 . TRBV20-1 CSARVTNEQFF TGCAGTGCTAGAGTAACTAATGAGCAGTTCTTC
TRBD2 TRBJ2-1 many TRBV20-1 CSAEHGGGEQFF TGCAGTGCTGAACATGGGGGAGGGGAGCAGTTCTTC
. TRBJ1-1 many TRBV3-1 CASSQGNGNTEAFF TGTGCCAGCAGCCAAGGGAACGGGAACACTGAAGCTTTCTTT
TRBD1 TRBJ1-2 . TRBV27 CASSSSDRGRVGYTF TGTGCCAGCAGTTCGTCGGACAGGGGGCGTGTTGGCTACACCTTC
. TRBJ2-7 . TRBV7-2 CACSFSTYEQYF TGTGCCTGCAGCTTCAGCACCTACGAGCAGTACTTC
TRBD2 TRBJ2-3 . TRBV3-1 CASSQLSVTGTSGGYTQYF TGTGCCAGCAGCCAACTTTCCGTTACCGGGACTAGCGGGGGATATACGCAGTATTTT
TRBD1 TRBJ2-1 . TRBV2 CASLLDRASFF TGTGCCAGCCTCCTAGACAGGGCCTCGTTCTTC
TRBD1 TRBJ2-7 . TRBV2 CASSEPGQGDPYEQYF TGTGCCAGCAGTGAACCCGGACAGGGGGATCCCTACGAGCAGTACTTC
. TRBJ1-2 many TRBV5-1 CASSAEPGDDYGYTF TGCGCCAGCAGCGCCGAACCGGGGGATGACTATGGCTACACCTTC
TRBD1 TRBJ1-1 many TRBV12-3/TRBV12-4 CASSRTGATEAFF TGTGCCAGCAGTAGGACAGGGGCCACTGAAGCTTTCTTT
TRBD1 TRBJ2-1 many TRBV5-1 CASSLWGQGVADEQFF TGCGCCAGCAGCTTGTGGGGACAGGGGGTAGCTGATGAGCAGTTCTTC
TRBD1 TRBJ1-5 many TRBV6-2/TRBV6-3 CASSYSMGQGASNQPQHF TGTGCCAGCAGTTACTCGATGGGACAGGGGGCGTCGAATCAGCCCCAGCATTTT
. TRBJ1-6 many TRBV6-1 CASSEVMGGNSPLHF TGTGCCAGCAGTGAAGTGATGGGGGGTAATTCACCCCTCCACTTT
. TRBJ1-5 many TRBV28 CASTTGSRPQHF TGTGCCAGCACTACAGGGAGTCGGCCCCAGCATTTT
. TRBJ2-1 many TRBV5-1 CASSFRTDEQFF TGCGCCAGCAGTTTCCGGACGGATGAGCAGTTCTTC
. TRBJ1-1 few TRBV20-1 CSALLRIGRNTEAFF TGCAGTGCTTTATTACGGATCGGACGGAACACTGAAGCTTTCTTT
. TRBJ2-7 many TRBV29-1 CSVEAQGTGGIF TGCAGCGTTGAAGCCCAGGGCACGGGTGGGATCTTC
TRBD2 TRBJ2-2 few TRBV6-1 CASSARRGENTGELFF TGTGCCAGCAGTGCGAGGCGGGGGGAGAACACCGGGGAGCTGTTTTTT
. TRBJ1-4 few TRBV12-3/TRBV12-4 CASSLGGPMAEKLFF TGTGCCAGCAGTTTAGGGGGCCCGATGGCTGAAAAACTGTTTTTT
. TRBJ2-7 . TRBV5-5 CASSWTGSSYEQYF TGTGCCAGCAGCTGGACTGGTTCCTCCTACGAGCAGTACTTC
TRBD2 TRBJ2-1 many TRBV9 CASSDSGGTKNEQFF TGTGCCAGCAGCGATAGCGGGGGGACCAAAAATGAGCAGTTCTTC
. TRBJ1-5 many TRBV20-1 CSAGPRNQPQHF TGCAGTGCTGGACCCCGTAATCAGCCCCAGCATTTT
. TRBJ2-1 . TRBV9 CASSVGQLNNEQFF TGTGCCAGCAGCGTAGGGCAGCTAAACAATGAGCAGTTCTTC
. TRBJ2-5 many TRBV25-1 CASSSAGQETQYF TGTGCCAGCAGTTCGGCAGGCCAAGAGACCCAGTACTTC
TRBD2 TRBJ2-7 many TRBV6-1 CASSDPLGGTNYEQYF TGTGCCAGCAGTGATCCCCTCGGGGGGACCAACTACGAGCAGTACTTC
. TRBJ2-1 few TRBV30 CAWSVFTGDTNEQFF TGTGCCTGGAGTGTTTTTACGGGAGATACCAATGAGCAGTTCTTC
. TRBJ2-7 many TRBV5-1 CASSLKGDHEQYF TGCGCCAGCAGCTTGAAAGGGGACCACGAGCAGTACTTC
TRBD2 TRBJ2-5 few TRBV20-1 CSAPSGSQETQYF TGCAGTGCTCCGAGCGGGAGCCAAGAGACCCAGTACTTC
TRBD1 TRBJ1-4 many TRBV5-1 CASSFSGQGNEKLFF TGCGCCAGCAGCTTTTCGGGACAGGGTAATGAAAAACTGTTTTTT
TRBD1 TRBJ1-1 . TRBV6-1 CASSGRTGEIAEAFF TGTGCCAGCAGCGGTCGGACAGGGGAAATCGCTGAAGCTTTCTTT
TRBD1 TRBJ1-2 many TRBV3-1 CASSQGLGQGASGYTF TGTGCCAGCAGCCAAGGGTTAGGACAGGGGGCCTCTGGCTACACCTTC
TRBD2 TRBJ2-3 many TRBV9 CASSVDVAGGFTDTQYF TGTGCCAGCAGCGTAGACGTAGCGGGGGGTTTCACAGATACGCAGTATTTT
TRBD2 TRBJ2-2 . TRBV7-8 CASSLFGASGRWTGELFF TGTGCCAGCAGCTTATTCGGGGCTAGCGGGAGGTGGACCGGGGAGCTGTTTTTT
. TRBJ2-7 . TRBV5-4 CASSLPTAYEQYF TGTGCCAGCAGCTTGCCGACCGCATACGAGCAGTACTTC
. TRBJ2-5 many TRBV29-1 CSVCLHQETQYF TGCAGCGTGTGCTTACACCAAGAGACCCAGTACTTC
TRBD1 TRBJ1-1 few TRBV12-3/TRBV12-4 CASKKPGQGGTEAFF TGTGCCAGCAAAAAACCGGGACAGGGAGGGACTGAAGCTTTCTTT
. TRBJ1-5 many TRBV6-1 CASGTGRDQPQHF TGTGCCAGCGGTACAGGGAGGGACCAGCCCCAGCATTTT
. TRBJ2-3 many TRBV12-3/TRBV12-4 CASSLYGGATDTQYF TGTGCCAGCAGTTTGTACGGGGGTGCCACAGATACGCAGTATTTT
. TRBJ2-3 many TRBV20-1 CSARRLAADTQYF TGCAGTGCTAGGAGGCTAGCTGCAGATACGCAGTATTTT
TRBD1 TRBJ2-7 many TRBV10-2 CASRNVRGQGHFAEQYF TGCGCCAGCAGGAACGTCCGTGGACAGGGGCATTTTGCCGAGCAGTACTTC
. TRBJ2-7 many TRBV29-1 CSGSDTYEQYF TGCAGCGGATCCGACACCTACGAGCAGTACTTC
TRBD1 TRBJ2-1 few TRBV12-3/TRBV12-4 CASSLNGDRDYNEQFF TGTGCCAGCAGCTTAAATGGGGACAGGGACTACAATGAGCAGTTCTTC
. TRBJ2-1 few TRBV3-1 CASSSRTGVRNEQFF TGTGCCAGCAGCTCCAGGACGGGAGTGCGCAATGAGCAGTTCTTC
TRBD1 TRBJ1-6 . TRBV7-9 CASSSQRQGAFNSPLHF TGTGCCAGCAGCTCCCAACGACAGGGGGCCTTTAATTCACCCCTCCACTTT
TRBD1 TRBJ2-7 . TRBV19 CASSAQGQGEQYF TGTGCCAGTAGTGCCCAGGGACAGGGCGAGCAGTACTTC
. TRBJ2-2 many TRBV20-1 CSARGVAANTGELFF TGCAGTGCTAGAGGAGTAGCGGCGAACACCGGGGAGCTGTTTTTT
. TRBJ2-3 many TRBV10-2 CASSEFPGAASKGDTQYF TGCGCCAGCAGTGAGTTTCCAGGAGCCGCCAGCAAAGGAGATACGCAGTATTTT
. TRBJ1-6 many TRBV3-1 CASSQPLTNSPLHF TGTGCCAGCAGCCAACCCTTGACAAATTCACCCCTCCACTTT
. TRBJ2-2 . TRBV4-3 CASSQDQDTGELFF TGCGCCAGCAGCCAAGATCAAGACACCGGGGAGCTGTTTTTT
TRBD1 TRBJ2-1 many TRBV24-1 CATSDFARTGNHEQFF TGTGCCACCAGTGATTTCGCGAGGACAGGGAACCATGAGCAGTTCTTC
. TRBJ2-1 . TRBV7-2 CASSLHGYNEQFF TGTGCCAGCAGCTTACACGGTTACAATGAGCAGTTCTTC
TRBD1 TRBJ1-4 many TRBV5-1 CASSYDRGDKLFF TGCGCCAGCAGCTATGACAGGGGAGACAAACTGTTTTTT
TRBD1 TRBJ2-7 many TRBV6-2/TRBV6-3 CASSTGGRLGEQYF TGTGCCAGCTCGACAGGGGGCCGACTGGGCGAGCAGTACTTC
. TRBJ2-3 . TRBV19 CASRGIGEDTQYF TGTGCCAGTAGGGGGATAGGGGAGGATACGCAGTATTTT
. TRBJ1-2 . TRBV11-2 CASSLEEGIYGYTF TGTGCCAGCAGCTTAGAGGAGGGGATCTATGGCTACACCTTC
. TRBJ2-1 once TRBV2 CASRLIGTDGGQFF TGTGCCAGCAGACTAATCGGAACAGACGGCGGGCAGTTCTTC
TRBD2 TRBJ2-1 many TRBV20-1 CSASSNSGSYNEQFF TGCAGTGCTAGTTCGAATAGCGGGAGCTACAATGAGCAGTTCTTC
. TRBJ1-6 few TRBV5-1 CASSLDTSSYNSPLHF TGCGCCAGCAGCTTGGACACGAGCTCCTATAATTCACCCCTCCACTTT
. TRBJ1-5 many TRBV5-1 CASSLFGFNQPQHF TGCGCCAGCAGCTTGTTCGGATTCAATCAGCCCCAGCATTTT